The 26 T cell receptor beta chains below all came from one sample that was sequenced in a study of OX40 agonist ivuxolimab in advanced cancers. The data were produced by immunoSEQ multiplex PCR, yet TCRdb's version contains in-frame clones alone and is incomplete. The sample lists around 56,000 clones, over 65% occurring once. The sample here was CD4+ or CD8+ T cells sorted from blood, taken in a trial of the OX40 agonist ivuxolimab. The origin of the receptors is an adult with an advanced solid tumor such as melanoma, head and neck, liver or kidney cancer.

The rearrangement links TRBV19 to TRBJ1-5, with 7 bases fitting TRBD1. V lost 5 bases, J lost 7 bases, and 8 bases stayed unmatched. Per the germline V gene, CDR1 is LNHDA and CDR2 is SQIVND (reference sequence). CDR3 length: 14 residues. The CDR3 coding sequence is TGTGCCAGTAGTCTCACAGGGGACCGGCAGCCCCAGCATTTT. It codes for CASSLTGDRQPQHF.

The CDR3 DNA follows: TGTGCCAGCAGTCTGAGGAGATATGGCTACACCTTC. Protein: CASSLRRYGYTF. This sequence joins TRBV2 and TRBJ1-2; the D is unclear. The CDR3 has 12 amino acids. Trimming took off 5 bases at V and 5 bases at J, with 9 bases between the two ends. Germline values: CDR1 SNHLY, CDR2 FYNNEI.

The CDR3 reads CASSIVGEQFF. CDR3 nucleotides: TGTGCCAGTAGTATCGTAGGTGAGCAGTTCTTC. This chain connects TRBV19 to TRBJ2-1; D remains ambiguous. Germline-derived CDR1 and CDR2 are LNHDA and SQIVND (reference sequence). This CDR3 has 11 amino acids. V gave up 3 bases and J gave up 9 bases, with 6 bases separating them. The full variable domain, in which reference TRBV19 and TRBJ2-1 provide the parts outside the CDR3, is DGGITQSPKYLFRKEGQNVTLSCEQNLNHDAMYWYRQDPGQGLRLIYYSQIVNDFQKGDIAEGYSVSREKKESFPLTVTSAQKNPTAFYLCASSIVGEQFFGPGTRLTVL.

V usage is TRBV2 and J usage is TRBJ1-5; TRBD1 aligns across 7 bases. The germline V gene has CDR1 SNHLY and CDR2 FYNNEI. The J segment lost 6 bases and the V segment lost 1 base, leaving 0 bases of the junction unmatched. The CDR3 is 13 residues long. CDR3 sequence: CASSEGTGQPQHF. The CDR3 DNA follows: TGTGCCAGCAGTGAAGGGACAGGTCAGCCCCAGCATTTT.

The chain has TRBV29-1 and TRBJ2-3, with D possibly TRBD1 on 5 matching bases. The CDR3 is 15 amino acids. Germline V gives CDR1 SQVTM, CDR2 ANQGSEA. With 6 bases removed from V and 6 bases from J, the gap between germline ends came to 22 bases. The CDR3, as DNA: TGCAGCGTCGGGTACTTGACAGCCCGTGAGGATACGCAGTATTTT. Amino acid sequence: CSVGYLTAREDTQYF.

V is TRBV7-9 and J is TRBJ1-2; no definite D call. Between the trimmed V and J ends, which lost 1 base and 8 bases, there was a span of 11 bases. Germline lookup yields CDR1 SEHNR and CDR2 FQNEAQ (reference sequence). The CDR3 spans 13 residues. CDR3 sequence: CASSLVPTEGYTF. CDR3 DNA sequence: TGTGCCAGCAGCTTAGTCCCCACAGAGGGCTACACCTTC.

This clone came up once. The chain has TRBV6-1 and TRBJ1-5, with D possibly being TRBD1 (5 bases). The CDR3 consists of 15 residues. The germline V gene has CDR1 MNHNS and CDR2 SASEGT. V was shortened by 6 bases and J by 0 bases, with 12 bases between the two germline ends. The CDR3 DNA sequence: TGTGCCAGCAGGGTGACAGAATATAGCAATCAGCCCCAGCATTTT. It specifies CASRVTEYSNQPQHF.

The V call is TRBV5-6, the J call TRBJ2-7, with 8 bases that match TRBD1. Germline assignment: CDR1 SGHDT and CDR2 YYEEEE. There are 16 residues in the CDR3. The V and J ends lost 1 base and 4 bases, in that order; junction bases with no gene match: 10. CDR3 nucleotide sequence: TGTGCCAGCAGCTTGCAGGGGGCCTGGAACCTGTACGAGCAGTACTTC. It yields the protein CASSLQGAWNLYEQYF.

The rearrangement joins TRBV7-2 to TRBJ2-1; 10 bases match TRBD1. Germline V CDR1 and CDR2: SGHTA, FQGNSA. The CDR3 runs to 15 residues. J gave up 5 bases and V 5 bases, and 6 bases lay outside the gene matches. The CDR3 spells CASSARTGGNNEQFF. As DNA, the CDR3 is TGTGCCAGCAGCGCACGGACAGGGGGAAACAATGAGCAGTTCTTC.

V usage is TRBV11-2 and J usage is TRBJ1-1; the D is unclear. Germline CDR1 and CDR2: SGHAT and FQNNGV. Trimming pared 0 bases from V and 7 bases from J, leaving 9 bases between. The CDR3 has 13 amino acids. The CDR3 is CASSLDRRFEAFF. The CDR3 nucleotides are TGTGCCAGCAGCTTAGATCGGAGATTTGAAGCTTTCTTT.

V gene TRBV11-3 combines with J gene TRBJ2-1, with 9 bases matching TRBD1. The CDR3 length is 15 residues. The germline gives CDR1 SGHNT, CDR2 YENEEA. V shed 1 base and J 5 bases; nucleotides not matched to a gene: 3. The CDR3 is CASSLAGTGNNEQFF. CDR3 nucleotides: TGTGCCAGCAGCTTAGCCGGGACAGGGAACAATGAGCAGTTCTTC.

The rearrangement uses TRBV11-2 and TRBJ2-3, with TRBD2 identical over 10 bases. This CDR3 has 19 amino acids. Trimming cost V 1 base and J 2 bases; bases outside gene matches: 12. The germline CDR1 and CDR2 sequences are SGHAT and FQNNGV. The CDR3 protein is CASSLAGLAGVRVTDTQYF. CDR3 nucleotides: TGTGCCAGCAGCTTAGCGGGGCTAGCGGGAGTTCGGGTCACAGATACGCAGTATTTT.

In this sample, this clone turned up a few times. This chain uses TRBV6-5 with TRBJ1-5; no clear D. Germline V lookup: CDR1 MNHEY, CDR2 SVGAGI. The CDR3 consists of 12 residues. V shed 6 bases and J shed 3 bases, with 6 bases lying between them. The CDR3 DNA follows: TGTGCCAGCAGGGGCTTCAATCAGCCCCAGCATTTT. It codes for CASRGFNQPQHF.

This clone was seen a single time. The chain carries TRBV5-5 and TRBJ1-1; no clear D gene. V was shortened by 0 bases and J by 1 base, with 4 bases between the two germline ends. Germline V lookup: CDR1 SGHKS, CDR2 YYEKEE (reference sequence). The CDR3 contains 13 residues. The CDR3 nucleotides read TGTGCCAGCAGCTTGGATCCGAACACTGAAGCTTTCTTT. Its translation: CASSLDPNTEAFF.

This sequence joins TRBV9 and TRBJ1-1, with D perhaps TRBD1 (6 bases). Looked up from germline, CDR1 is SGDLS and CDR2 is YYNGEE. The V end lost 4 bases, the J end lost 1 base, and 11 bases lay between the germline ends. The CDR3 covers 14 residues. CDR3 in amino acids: CASSPDSSNTEAFF. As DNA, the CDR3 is TGTGCCAGCAGCCCGGACAGTTCGAACACTGAAGCTTTCTTT.

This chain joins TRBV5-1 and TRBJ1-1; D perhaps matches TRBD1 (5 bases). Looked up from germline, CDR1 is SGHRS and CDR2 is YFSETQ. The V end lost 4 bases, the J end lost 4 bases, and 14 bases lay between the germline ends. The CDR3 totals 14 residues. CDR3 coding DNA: TGCGCCAGCAGCCCGGCAAGGGGTCTCACTGAAGCTTTCTTT. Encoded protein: CASSPARGLTEAFF. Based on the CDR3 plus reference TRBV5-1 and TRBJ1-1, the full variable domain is KAGVTQTPRYLIKTRGQQVTLSCSPISGHRSVSWYQQTPGQGLQFLFEYFSETQRNKGNFPGRFSGRQFSNSRSEMNVSTLELGDSALYLCASSPARGLTEAFFGQGTRLTVV.

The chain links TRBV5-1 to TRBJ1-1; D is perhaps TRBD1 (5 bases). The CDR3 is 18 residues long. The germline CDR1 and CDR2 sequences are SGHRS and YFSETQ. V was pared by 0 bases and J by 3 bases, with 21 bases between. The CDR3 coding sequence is TGCGCCAGCAGCTTGGCCTGGGTGGAGGGAGAGGGGTACACTGAAGCTTTCTTT. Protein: CASSLAWVEGEGYTEAFF.

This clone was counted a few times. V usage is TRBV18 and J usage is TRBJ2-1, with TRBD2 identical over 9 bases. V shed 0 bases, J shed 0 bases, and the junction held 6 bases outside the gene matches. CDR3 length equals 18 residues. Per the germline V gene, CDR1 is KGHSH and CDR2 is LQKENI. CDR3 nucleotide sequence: TGTGCCAGCTCACCACCGTCTAGCGGGGCCCTCTCCTACAATGAGCAGTTCTTC. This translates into CASSPPSSGALSYNEQFF.

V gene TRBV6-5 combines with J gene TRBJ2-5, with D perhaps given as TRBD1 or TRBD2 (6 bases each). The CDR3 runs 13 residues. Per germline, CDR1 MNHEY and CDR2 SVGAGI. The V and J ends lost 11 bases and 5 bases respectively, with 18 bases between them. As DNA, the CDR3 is TGTGCCGCCACCCCGGGGGCCGGGGAGACCCAGTACTTC. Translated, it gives CAATPGAGETQYF.

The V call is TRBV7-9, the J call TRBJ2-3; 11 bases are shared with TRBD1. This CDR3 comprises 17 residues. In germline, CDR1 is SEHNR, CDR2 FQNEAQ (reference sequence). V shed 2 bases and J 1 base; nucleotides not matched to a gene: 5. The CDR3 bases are TGTGCCAGCAGCTTAAGGGGGACAGGGGGTGGCACAGATACGCAGTATTTT. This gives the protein CASSLRGTGGGTDTQYF.

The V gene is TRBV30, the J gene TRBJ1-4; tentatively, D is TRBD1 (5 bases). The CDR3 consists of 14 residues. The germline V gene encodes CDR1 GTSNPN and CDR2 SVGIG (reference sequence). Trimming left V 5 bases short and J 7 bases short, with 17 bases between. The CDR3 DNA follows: TGTGCCTGGGGTAGGGACGGGGGGAGTGAAAAACTGTTTTTT. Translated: CAWGRDGGSEKLFF. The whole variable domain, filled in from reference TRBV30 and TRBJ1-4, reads SQTIHQWPATLVQPVGSPLSLECTVEGTSNPNLYWYRQAAGRGLQLLFYSVGIGQISSEVPQNLSASRPQDRQFILSSKKLLLSDSGFYLCAWGRDGGSEKLFFGSGTQLSVL.

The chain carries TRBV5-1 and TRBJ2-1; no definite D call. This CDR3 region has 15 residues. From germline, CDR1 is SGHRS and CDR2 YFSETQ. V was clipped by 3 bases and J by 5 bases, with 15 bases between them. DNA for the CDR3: TGCGCCAGCAGCTATTTGGGTAGTAGGGACAATGAGCAGTTCTTC. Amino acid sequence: CASSYLGSRDNEQFF.

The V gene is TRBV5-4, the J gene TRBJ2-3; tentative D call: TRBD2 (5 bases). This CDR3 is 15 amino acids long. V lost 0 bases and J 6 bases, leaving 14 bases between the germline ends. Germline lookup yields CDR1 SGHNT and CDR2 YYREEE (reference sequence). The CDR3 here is CASSLGVAGVDTQYF. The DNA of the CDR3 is TGTGCCAGCAGCTTGGGGGTAGCCGGGGTGGATACGCAGTATTTT.

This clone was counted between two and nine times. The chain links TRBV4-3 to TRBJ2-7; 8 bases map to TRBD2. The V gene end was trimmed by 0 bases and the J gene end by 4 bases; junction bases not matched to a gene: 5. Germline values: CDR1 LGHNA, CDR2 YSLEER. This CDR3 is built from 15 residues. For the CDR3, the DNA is TGCGCCAGCAGCCAAGATACGGGAGGGGTATACGAGCAGTACTTC. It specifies CASSQDTGGVYEQYF.

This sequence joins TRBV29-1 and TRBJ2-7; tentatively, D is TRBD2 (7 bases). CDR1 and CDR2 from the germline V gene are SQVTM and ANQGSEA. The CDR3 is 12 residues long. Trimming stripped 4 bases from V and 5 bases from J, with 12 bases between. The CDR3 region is CSVARGGNEQYF. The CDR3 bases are TGCAGCGTTGCTAGGGGGGGCAACGAGCAGTACTTC.

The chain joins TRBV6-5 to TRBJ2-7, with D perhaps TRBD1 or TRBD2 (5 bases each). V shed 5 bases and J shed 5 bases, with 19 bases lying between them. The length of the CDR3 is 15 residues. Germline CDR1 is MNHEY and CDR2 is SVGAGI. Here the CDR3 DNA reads TGTGCCAGCAGTAGCCGGGACCGGGCAGGGAACGAGCAGTACTTC. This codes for CASSSRDRAGNEQYF.